The T cell receptor (beta chain) described here comes from a study of blood T cell repertoires in COVID-19 (dated by TCRdb to about 2020). For context, the study as a whole: Samples covering the acute and convalescent phases of COVID-19 were provided by collaborators in the United States, Italy and Spain. Where HLA class I and class II types were available, the types were taken from metadata supplied by the sample provider, not from assay-based typing. Nearly every sample came with metadata listing a de-identified subject ID, COVID-19 status, age in years and sex. The prospective study material was composed of cDNA or gDNA derived from T cells, B-cell-depleted T cells, or PBMCs. Subjects who had been exposed to COVID-19, were actively infected with it, or had recovered from it provided the deeply sampled blood TCRbeta repertoires that made up the dataset. A freely available public database, intended as a resource for researchers studying the immune response to SARS-CoV-2, is where the repertoires were released. Samples came from the ongoing ImmuneRACE study (first 160 participants) plus 1,254 subjects from 6 global collaborators. Study-wide conclusions, independent of this receptor: Clinical and demographic metadata were provided uncurated, with the amount varying by source and participant.

On this clone: Its antigen has not been determined. The input lacks base qualities; no much larger clone sits a single base away.

The CDR3 runs 14 amino acids, cysteine and phenylalanine included. The only DNA kept is the CDR3, 42 bases in frame from the first base. V gives up 1 base and J gives up 1 base, and the segment between their germline ends measures 6 bases. CDR1 and CDR2 were assigned from the germline V gene as KGHSH and LQKENI. TCRbeta CDR3 regions were amplified from genomic DNA using the immunoSEQ Assay, a bias-controlled multiplex PCR. Per the authors' processing: The number of nucleated cells in each sample was estimated from the amplification of reference gene primers within the assay. Sequence reads were collapsed and filtered to measure the absolute abundance of every unique TCRbeta CDR3 rearrangement. For each sample, productive Simpson clonality was calculated as the square root of Simpson's diversity index across productive rearrangements. TCRdb obtained this table from immuneACCESS and retained in-frame rearrangements with V and J assigned. These tables miss some clones; where compared with another copy, unresolved V genes account for less than half of the shortfall, and the remainder is unexplained. That table furnishes V, J and clone size, whereas the DNA furnished D and trimming. This sample holds some 220,000 clones; 80% to 85% were observed only once. The top ten constitute less than 6% of the sample.

In Seattle, one collaborating source enrolled patients while the infection was active and tracked those patients longitudinally over the course of disease. Each collaborating institution followed its own protocols to collect whole blood in K2EDTA tubes. For TCRbeta analysis, collaborators shipped samples in one of three forms: frozen whole blood, isolated PBMCs, or DNA extracted from either of those sample types. This receptor was obtained from a woman aged 70-85 years with COVID-19, enrolled during active disease. Sequenced material: peripheral blood. The receptor chain draws on TRBV18 and TRBJ2-3; the D segment cannot be called with confidence. The CDR3 protein is CASSPLLGTDTQYF. The bases read TGTGCCAGCTCACCACTCCTCGGCACAGATACGCAGTATTTT.